This record concerns one T cell receptor (beta chain) sequence. These data are taken from a study of blood T cell dynamics during melanoma immunotherapy. At the level of the study: Metastatic melanoma patients received first-line pembrolizumab or nivolumab plus ipilimumab.

Time point: week 3, after first cycle of checkpoint inhibitor. This table comes from immunoSEQ multiplex PCR, and its TCRdb copy is limited to in-frame clones, with some not included. This sample has under 9,500 clones, with approximately 87% found just once. This TCR was sampled from a human donor with melanoma. Sequencing used blood, obtained from a patient treated with checkpoint blockade.

This chain's CDR3 is CASSLSNTYNEQFF. Here the CDR3 DNA reads TGTGCCAGCAGCTTATCGAACACCTACAATGAGCAGTTCTTC. The chain employs TRBV11-2 and TRBJ2-1; D remains ambiguous. The CDR3 totals 14 residues. Per germline, CDR1 SGHAT and CDR2 FQNNGV. Trimming took 2 bases from V and 2 from J, leaving 7 bases between them.